This T cell receptor beta chain was found in a study of blood T cell repertoires in COVID-19. V gave up 0 bases and J gave up 4 bases, with 15 bases separating them. CDR3 size: 16 residues. Germline CDR1 is LGHDT and CDR2 is YNNKEL (reference sequence). Enrollment of patients from Seattle took place during active infection, with longitudinal follow-up. In the original processing: Using reference gene primer amplification, nucleated cell counts were estimated. Profiling relied on immunoSEQ multiplex PCR, and the TCRdb table lists in-frame clones only, not all of them. The DNA was the basis for D and trimming; V, J and clone size are from that table. The sample lists approximately 260,000 clones; 90% were seen once.

The chain couples TRBV3-1 (or the pseudogene TRBV3-2) to TRBJ2-5, with TRBD2 as a possible D gene (6 bases). This clonotype was sampled from a woman aged 60 to 75 with COVID-19, enrolled during active disease. The sample taken for sequencing was peripheral blood. The CDR3 is CASSQDPMGGGETQYF. The DNA for the CDR3 is TGTGCCAGCAGCCAAGATCCCATGGGGGGAGGAGAGACCCAGTACTTC.